The 3 T cell receptor beta chains presented below share a single source sample, sequenced in a study of CXCR3-negative and CXCR3-positive naive CD8 T cells. Their target antigens are unknown. UMI-labeled 5' RACE yielded the TRB cDNA libraries. TCRdb reanalyzed the 5' RACE reads, giving one entry per CDR3 protein sequence and no DNA. Its table lists some 85,000 distinct CDR3 sequences. Study results and limitations: Naive cells that were CXCR3-positive had more hydrophobic TRB CDR3s (compared with CXCR3-negative naive cells).

What was sequenced was naive CXCR3+ CD8+ T cells from blood. The subset is: CD45RO-CCR7+CD27+CD95- naive CD8+ T cells expressing CXCR3 (TNR3+). The receptors originated from a human donor in good health. Some clones in this sample may be carry-over from other donors' samples.

This chain connects TRBV28 to TRBJ1-4. Germline assignment: CDR1 MDHEN and CDR2 SYDVKM. The CDR3 is 15 residues long. CDR3 region: CASSLYGVTNEKLFF.

The chain links TRBV5-6 to TRBJ2-1; TCRdb calls TRBD2, which cannot be checked without DNA. The germline CDR1 and CDR2 sequences are SGHDT and YYEEEE. The CDR3 consists of 17 residues. The CDR3 loop reads CASNVGLAGSYYNEQFF. The entire variable domain, with the rest obtained from reference TRBV5-6 and TRBJ2-1, is as follows: DAGVTQSPTHLIKTRGQQVTLRCSPKSGHDTVSWYQQALGQGPQFIFQYYEEEERQRGNFPDRFSGHQFPNYSSELNVNALLLGDSALYLCASNVGLAGSYYNEQFFGPGTRLTVL.

The V call is TRBV20-1, the J call TRBJ2-1; TCRdb selects TRBD2, and the lack of DNA leaves this call unchecked. CDR1 is DFQATT, CDR2 SNEGSKA, per germline (reference sequence). This CDR3 is 14 amino acids long. The CDR3 is CGGGRTSGRGEQFF.